These 5 T cell receptor beta chains originate from one sample sequenced in a study of regulatory T cells in long-lasting Graves disease. Arm-PCR with iRepertoire HTBI primers amplified the CDR3 regions for these TCR beta libraries. Each CDR3 protein gets one entry after TCRdb re-called the multiplex PCR reads with MiXCR. Seen here are around 400,000 distinct CDR3 sequences, roughly 25% observed once, and the top ten hold 28%. Time point here: persistent/refractory GD, antithyroid drugs over 5 years with positive TRAb. After RNA was extracted from PBMCs, the TCR library was made from it. Specimen: peripheral blood mononuclear cells (PBMCs), collected when the disease was refractory, from a patient treated with antithyroid drugs. The receptors derive from a woman aged 40 to 50 with Graves disease.

The DNA for the CDR3 is TGTGCCACCAGCGGGGGAGCGGGGTTCTACAATGAGCAGTTCTTC. It codes for CATSGGAGFYNEQFF. The chain joins TRBV15 to TRBJ2-1, with 7 bases that match TRBD2. The CDR3 totals 15 residues. V lost 5 bases and J lost 3; bases outside the gene matches: 7. In germline, CDR1 is LNHNV, CDR2 YYDKDF (reference sequence).

The chain links TRBV28 to TRBJ2-1; TRBD1 agrees at 7 bases. Germline CDR1 reads MDHEN; CDR2 reads SYDVKM. This CDR3 is built from 13 residues. After removal of 3 bases from V and 9 bases from J, the junction contained 5 bases not matched to a gene. CDR3 DNA sequence: TGTGCCAGCAGTTTCAACAGGGGTACTGAGCAGTTCTTC. Translated, it gives CASSFNRGTEQFF. The complete variable domain, with remaining parts taken from reference TRBV28 and TRBJ2-1, reads DVKVTQSSRYLVKRTGEKVFLECVQDMDHENMFWYRQDPGLGLRLIYFSYDVKMKEKGDIPEGYSVSREKKERFSLILESASTNQTSMYLCASSFNRGTEQFFGPGTRLTVL.

The chain recombines TRBV28 with TRBJ2-7; 10 positions agree with TRBD2. Germline V gene data show CDR1 as MDHEN and CDR2 as SYDVKM. V was clipped by 1 base and J by 2 bases; unmatched bases: 11. The CDR3 is 18 residues long. CDR3 region: CASSLFGIAGGRTYEQYF. The CDR3 coding sequence is TGTGCCAGCAGTTTATTCGGGATAGCGGGAGGCCGTACCTACGAGCAGTACTTC.

This clonotype was detected a few times. The chain's CDR3 is CASSLSGWGVVTQYF. CDR3 nucleotide sequence: TGTGCCAGCAGTTTATCGGGTTGGGGAGTTGTGACCCAGTACTTC. J is TRBJ2-5 and V is TRBV28; maybe TRBD2 (5 bases). The CDR3 consists of 15 residues. Between the trimmed V and J ends, which lost 1 base and 7 bases, there was a span of 16 bases. Germline V gene data show CDR1 as MDHEN and CDR2 as SYDVKM.

On this clonotype: One base away lies a much larger clone, so this may be a sequencing read error. The chain links TRBV5-1 to TRBJ2-2; D unclear. This CDR3 contains 15 residues. Looked up from germline, CDR1 is SGHRS and CDR2 is YFSETQ. The CDR3 DNA is TGCGCCAGCAGCTTGGGACACCGGAACGCCGGGGAGCTGTTTTTT. Translating gives CASSLGHRNAGELFF.